This T cell receptor (beta chain) is from a study of response to subunit inactivated influenza vaccine. TCRdb fed the RT-PCR reads into MiXCR, producing one record per CDR3 protein. The repertoire holds just under 550,000 distinct CDR3 sequences, roughly a quarter seen once, with around 2.8% in the top ten. The CDR3 sequence is 14 residues long. Germline CDR1 reads SGHTA; CDR2 reads FQGNSA. V was cut by 3 bases and J by 1 base, with 10 bases left in between. These data were also filed under a second study, of T cells expressing NK-cell markers. This second study notes: A 5'RACE template switching approach incorporating UMIs was used to make TCR beta cDNA. Restriction of sorting to alpha-beta TCR T cells was accomplished in several experiments using an anti-gamma-delta TCR antibody.

This receptor was taken from a man over 45 who received an inactivated influenza vaccine. V usage is TRBV7-2 and J usage is TRBJ2-7; weak D call: TRBD1 (6 bases). The specimen was CD4+ T cells sorted from PBMCs, collected roughly 12 days after vaccination. The CDR3 DNA sequence: TGTGCCAGCAGCTTCATTGACAGGTCCTACGAGCAGTACTTC. This sequence encodes CASSFIDRSYEQYF.